The clone carrying this T cell receptor (beta chain) was recorded many times. As yet, its antigen is unknown. The data originate from a study of regulatory T cells in long-lasting Graves disease. Findings and caveats of the study: For persistent Graves' patients, TCR diversity was lower than for newly diagnosed ones. Preferential use of TRBV28, TRBJ1-2 and TRBJ2-5 was seen in persistent disease. Accuracy might have suffered from few samples. New patients shared fewer public clonotypes (approximately 1,000) than persistent patients did (around 2,700).

The CDR3 extends over 16 amino acids. Looked up from germline, CDR1 is MNHEY and CDR2 is SVGAGI. The V end was cut by 2 bases, the J end by 0 bases, with 14 bases between. Combining iRepertoire HTBI primers with Arm-PCR of CDR3 regions, the authors built TCR beta libraries. TCRdb independently ran MiXCR on the multiplex PCR reads; one entry per CDR3 protein. The sample carries about 470,000 distinct CDR3 sequences, 20% to 25% recorded once. The time point was: persistent/refractory GD, antithyroid drugs over 5 years with positive TRAb. With RNA extracted from PBMCs as input, the TCR library was made. The gene calls are TRBV6-5 and TRBJ2-7; tentatively, D is TRBD2 (6 bases). The sequencing here drew on peripheral blood mononuclear cells (PBMCs), taken when the disease was refractory, from a patient treated with antithyroid drugs. The source of this sequence is a female donor with Graves disease. Written as DNA, the CDR3 is TGTGCCAGCAGTTACCGTCAGTCTAGCGACTCCTACGAGCAGTACTTC. Protein: CASSYRQSSDSYEQYF.